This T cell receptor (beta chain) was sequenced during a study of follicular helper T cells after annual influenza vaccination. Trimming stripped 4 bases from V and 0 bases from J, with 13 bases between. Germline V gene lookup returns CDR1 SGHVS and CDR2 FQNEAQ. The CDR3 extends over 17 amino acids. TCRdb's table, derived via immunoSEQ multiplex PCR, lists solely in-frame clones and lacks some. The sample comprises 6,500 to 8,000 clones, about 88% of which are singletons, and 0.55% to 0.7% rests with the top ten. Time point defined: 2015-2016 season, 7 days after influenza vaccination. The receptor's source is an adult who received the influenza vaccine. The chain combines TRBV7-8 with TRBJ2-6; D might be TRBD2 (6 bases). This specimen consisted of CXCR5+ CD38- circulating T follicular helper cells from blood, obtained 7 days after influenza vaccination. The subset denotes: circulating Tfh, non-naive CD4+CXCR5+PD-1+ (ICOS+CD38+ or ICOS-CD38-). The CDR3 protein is CASSSGGRHSGANVLTF. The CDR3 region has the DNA TGTGCCAGCAGCTCTGGGGGGAGGCACTCTGGGGCCAACGTCCTGACTTTC.